The clone carrying this T cell receptor beta chain was recorded only once. Its antigen is unknown. Generated by immunoSEQ multiplex PCR, the TCRdb table keeps only in-frame clones and is missing some. The sample shows a few thousand clones, about nine tenths of them seen only once. Germline lookup yields CDR1 MDHEN and CDR2 SYDVKM. The germline V and J ends were trimmed by 2 bases and 10 bases, with 17 bases remaining between them. The CDR3 is made up of 14 amino acids. H&E slides confirmed each diagnosis, reviewed by two pathologists independently. This entry belongs to a study of immune evolution from preneoplasia to lung adenocarcinoma. Findings of the study overall: Top clone share appeared to fall from AAH through AIS, MIA, adenocarcinoma. Normal lung had highest clonality; later lesions appeared denser, more diverse.

V and J are TRBV28 and TRBJ1-1; D gene ambiguous. The receptor's source is a person aged 65 to 85 with lung adenocarcinoma. The specimen was FFPE adjacent normal lung tissue. CDR3 in DNA: TGTGCCAGCAGTTTACCCAGGTCCAGGTCTCCAGCTTTCTTT. This encodes CASSLPRSRSPAFF. The variable domain in full, completed from reference TRBV28 and TRBJ1-1, reads DVKVTQSSRYLVKRTGEKVFLECVQDMDHENMFWYRQDPGLGLRLIYFSYDVKMKEKGDIPEGYSVSREKKERFSLILESASTNQTSMYLCASSLPRSRSPAFFGQGTRLTVV.